Below are 8 T cell receptor beta chains sequenced from a single sample in a study of Ad26.COV2.S vaccination and SARS-CoV-2 variants. Treatment denoted: some 19 received Ad26.COV2.S at low or high dose, single or two shots; five or six received placebo; per-sample allocation not given. On day 63 after the first injection, vaccine and placebo recipients gave samples. Data came from immunoSEQ multiplex PCR; TCRdb stores just in-frame clones and leaves some out. Of about 400,000 clones in the sample, 80% to 90% were seen once. This specimen was peripheral blood, taken in a trial of Ad26.COV2.S vaccine versus placebo. The receptors derive from a person between 18 and 59 years old who received the Ad26.COV2.S COVID-19 vaccine or a placebo.

The V and J genes are TRBV12-3 or TRBV12-4 and TRBJ1-1; D gene unclear. The CDR3 length is 12 residues. V lost 6 bases and J lost 3, with 8 bases in between. In DNA form, the CDR3 reads TGTGCCAGCAGCGTTATGGACACTGAAGCTTTCTTT. Residues: CASSVMDTEAFF.

For this clone: The same CDR3 is also encoded by other DNA sequences in this sample. The J gene is TRBJ1-2, the V gene TRBV3-1 (or the pseudogene TRBV3-2); 8 positions match TRBD1. Germline CDR1 reads LGHDT; CDR2 reads YNNKEL (reference sequence). J was trimmed by 4 bases and V by 3 bases; bases with no gene match: 1. The CDR3 length is 13 residues. CDR3 region: CASSQDRAYGYTF. The CDR3 nucleotides read TGTGCCAGCAGCCAGGACAGGGCCTATGGCTACACCTTC.

The V and J genes are TRBV7-9 and TRBJ2-2; 8 bases fit TRBD2. Germline values: CDR1 SEHNR, CDR2 FQNEAQ (reference sequence). This CDR3 region has 18 residues. The junction had 15 bases not matched to a gene; V was cut back by 5 bases and J by 4 bases. Here the CDR3 DNA reads TGTGCCAGCAGCCCGGGACTAGGGTTTTTAACGGGCACCGGGGAGCTGTTTTTT. Translated: CASSPGLGFLTGTGELFF.

The gene calls are TRBV3-1 (or the pseudogene TRBV3-2) and TRBJ2-1; D is possibly TRBD2 (6 bases). CDR1 and CDR2 (germline): LGHDT, YNNKEL (reference sequence). CDR3 length: 14 amino acids. V was clipped by 4 bases and J by 7 bases, with 14 bases between them. The CDR3 region has the DNA TGTGCCAGCAGCCTCGGTGGACTAACAAATGAGCAGTTCTTC. Protein product: CASSLGGLTNEQFF.

V is TRBV4-1 and J is TRBJ2-1; TRBD2 matches at 12 bases. Losses at the gene ends were 3 bases for V and 6 bases for J; bases not matched to a gene: 15. Germline CDR1 and CDR2: MGHRA and YSYEKL. The CDR3 runs 19 residues. The CDR3 protein is CASSHPLAGGPRGPNEQFF. The CDR3 nucleotides are TGCGCCAGCAGCCACCCTCTAGCGGGGGGGCCCCGGGGCCCCAATGAGCAGTTCTTC.

The CDR3 loop is CASSSPVTGGYEQYF. The CDR3 DNA reads as TGTGCCAGCAGCTCGCCCGTGACAGGGGGCTACGAGCAGTACTTC. The rearrangement joins TRBV7-8 to TRBJ2-7; 9 bases are a match to TRBD1. V trimming: 4 bases; J trimming: 3 bases; junction bases outside the gene matches: 7. Germline V gene lookup returns CDR1 SGHVS and CDR2 FQNEAQ. CDR3 length: 15 amino acids.

This clone was observed once. This chain uses TRBV7-2 with TRBJ2-5, with D perhaps TRBD1 or TRBD2 (5 bases each). This CDR3 contains 13 residues. V was cut by 5 bases and J by 5 bases, with 12 bases left in between. The germline CDR1 and CDR2 sequences are SGHTA and FQGNSA. CDR3 DNA: TGTGCCAGCAGCCGATCAGAGGGGGAGACCCAGTACTTC. Translated: CASSRSEGETQYF.

The V call is TRBV7-9, the J call TRBJ1-4; no clear D gene. The germline V and J ends were trimmed by 4 bases and 0 bases, with 6 bases remaining between them. The CDR3 is 14 residues long. Germline V lookup: CDR1 SEHNR, CDR2 FQNEAQ (reference sequence). The CDR3 loop is CASSSTSTNEKLFF. The CDR3 DNA reads TGTGCCAGCAGCTCAACCTCAACTAATGAAAAACTGTTTTTT.